A selection of T cell receptor beta chains follows, all from one sample in a study of T cell responses to AZD1222 COVID-19 vaccine. Produced via immunoSEQ multiplex PCR; TCRdb's table is partial and in-frame only. The data show some 130,000 clones, approximately 91% seen once. Source: peripheral blood, taken on day 0 of AZD1222 vaccination. The receptors come from an adult in good health. Both conserved end residues are part of each CDR3. A D gene is named only where the DNA matches it firmly.

d_call: NA; j_call: TRBJ2-7; v_call: TRBV19; cdr3_nt: TGTGCCAGTAGTATCGACCACCCTCGGGAGCAGTACTTC; cdr3_aa: CASSIDHPREQYF
d_call: TRBD2; j_call: TRBJ2-7; v_call: TRBV5-6; cdr3_nt: TGTGCCAGTACCGCACTAGCGGGAGTTAAGTACTTC; cdr3_aa: CASTALAGVKYF
d_call: TRBD2; j_call: TRBJ2-1; v_call: TRBV5-6; cdr3_nt: TGTGCCAGCAGCATGGAGAGACTAGCCGGGGTCAATGAGCAGTTCTTC; cdr3_aa: CASSMERLAGVNEQFF
d_call: NA; j_call: TRBJ1-1; v_call: TRBV7-8; cdr3_nt: TGTGCCAGCAGCTTATGGCAGACCGGGAGCACTGAAGCTTTCTTT; cdr3_aa: CASSLWQTGSTEAFF
d_call: NA; j_call: TRBJ1-3; v_call: TRBV4-1; cdr3_nt: TGCGCCAGCAGCCATGGAAAGTATGAGTCTGGAAACACCATATATTTT; cdr3_aa: CASSHGKYESGNTIYF
d_call: TRBD2; j_call: TRBJ2-5; v_call: TRBV29-1; cdr3_nt: TGCAGCGCCGAAGTTTTAGCGGGCGGAAATCAAGAGACCCAGTACTTC; cdr3_aa: CSAEVLAGGNQETQYF
d_call: TRBD1; j_call: TRBJ1-4; v_call: TRBV27; cdr3_nt: TGTGCCAGCAGTCCATCATCCGGGACAGCAAATGAAAAACTGTTTTTT; cdr3_aa: CASSPSSGTANEKLFF
d_call: NA; j_call: TRBJ1-1; v_call: TRBV7-3; cdr3_nt: TGTGCCAGCAGCCCCCGGACGAACACTGAAGCTTTCTTT; cdr3_aa: CASSPRTNTEAFF
d_call: NA; j_call: TRBJ2-1; v_call: TRBV28; cdr3_nt: TGTGCCAGCATCAATCCCCCTAAAAATGAGCAGTTCTTC; cdr3_aa: CASINPPKNEQFF
d_call: NA; j_call: TRBJ1-2; v_call: TRBV30; cdr3_nt: TGTGCCTGGAGTTCCCGCCGGCTTACAGGATATGGCTACACCTTC; cdr3_aa: CAWSSRRLTGYGYTF
d_call: NA; j_call: TRBJ1-2; v_call: TRBV29-1; cdr3_nt: TGCAGCGTTGATGGCACGAATGGCTACACCTTC; cdr3_aa: CSVDGTNGYTF
d_call: TRBD2; j_call: TRBJ2-1; v_call: TRBV7-9; cdr3_nt: TGTGCCAGCAGCTTAGAGGCCCTTAGCGGGAACCTCTTATACAATGAGCAGTTCTTC; cdr3_aa: CASSLEALSGNLLYNEQFF
d_call: NA; j_call: TRBJ1-5; v_call: TRBV30; cdr3_nt: TGTGCCTGGAGGGCTCCCCCGACCGGGTTCCCCGGCAATCAGCCCCAGCATTTT; cdr3_aa: CAWRAPPTGFPGNQPQHF
d_call: NA; j_call: TRBJ1-4; v_call: TRBV9; cdr3_nt: TGTGCCAGCAGCGTTGAAGTCTCAAGAGGTGGAAAACTGTTTTTT; cdr3_aa: CASSVEVSRGGKLFF
d_call: NA; j_call: TRBJ2-2; v_call: TRBV30; cdr3_nt: TGTGCCTACAAATATAGGGGAACCGGGGAGCTGTTTTTT; cdr3_aa: CAYKYRGTGELFF
d_call: NA; j_call: TRBJ2-3; v_call: TRBV11-3; cdr3_nt: TGTGCCAGCAGCTCTGACTACCCCACAGATACGCAGTATTTT; cdr3_aa: CASSSDYPTDTQYF
d_call: NA; j_call: TRBJ2-5; v_call: TRBV5-1; cdr3_nt: TGCGCCAGCAGCTTGGCCGGACGGGATAGGATCGAGACCCAGTACTTC; cdr3_aa: CASSLAGRDRIETQYF